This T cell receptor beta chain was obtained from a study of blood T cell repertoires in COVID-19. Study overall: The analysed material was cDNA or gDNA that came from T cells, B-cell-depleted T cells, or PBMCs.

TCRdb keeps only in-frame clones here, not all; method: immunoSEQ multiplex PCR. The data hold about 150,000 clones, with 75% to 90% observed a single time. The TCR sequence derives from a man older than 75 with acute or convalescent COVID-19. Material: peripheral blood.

The CDR3 loop is CASSIGPEVYGYTF. CDR3 sequence (DNA): TGTGCCAGTAGTATCGGTCCCGAGGTCTATGGCTACACCTTC. The chain recombines TRBV19 with TRBJ1-2, with D unclear. V lost 3 bases, J lost 4 bases, and 12 bases lay in between. The CDR3 consists of 14 residues. Germline CDR1 LNHDA, CDR2 SQIVND (reference sequence).